One sample yielded the 21 T cell receptor beta chains listed below, sequenced in a study of monozygotic twins with inflammatory bowel disease. Reprocessing the 5' RACE reads, TCRdb reports a single entry for every CDR3 protein and omits DNA. The sample's table shows about 380,000 distinct CDR3 sequences. What was sequenced was blood. Receptors originate from a human donor with ulcerative colitis or Crohn's disease, or a healthy co-twin of an affected twin (not recorded which).

The chain joins TRBV5-1 to TRBJ1-6. Per germline, CDR1 SGHRS and CDR2 YFSETQ. This CDR3 spans 16 amino acids. CDR3 amino acids: CASSLDPSSYNSPLHF.

This chain links TRBV4-2 with TRBJ1-4. The CDR3 runs 16 residues. Germline V lookup: CDR1 LGHNA, CDR2 YNFKEQ. The CDR3 here is CASSQVPWGSGEKLFF.

This sequence joins TRBV5-1 and TRBJ1-1; TCRdb returns TRBD1, unconfirmable since there is no DNA. Per germline, CDR1 SGHRS and CDR2 YFSETQ. The length of the CDR3 is 16 residues. The CDR3 protein is CASGSGVRGPNTEAFF.

The chain employs TRBV2 and TRBJ2-1; TCRdb names TRBD1, which stays unverified in the absence of DNA. This CDR3 is built from 14 residues. Germline CDR1 reads SNHLY; CDR2 reads FYNNEI. CDR3 sequence: CATLGTGRVDGQFF.

The V and J genes are TRBV20-1 and TRBJ2-3; absent DNA, TCRdb's TRBD1 call cannot be checked. CDR1 is DFQATT, CDR2 SNEGSKA, per germline (reference sequence). This CDR3 is 14 amino acids long. The CDR3: CSARVGLSTDTQYF.

V gene TRBV12-5 combines with J gene TRBJ2-3. The germline V gene has CDR1 LGHNT and CDR2 FRNRAP. This CDR3 comprises 15 residues. The CDR3 sequence: CASGWGQTSTDTQYF.

The chain employs TRBV4-3 and TRBJ2-2; the D call from TCRdb, TRBD1, cannot be confirmed without DNA. CDR3 size: 17 residues. Per the germline V gene, CDR1 is LGHNA and CDR2 is YSLEER. The CDR3 sequence: CASSQESRAVYTGELFF.

V gene TRBV4-3 combines with J gene TRBJ2-2. There are 16 residues in the CDR3. Germline V lookup: CDR1 LGHNA, CDR2 YSLEER. CDR3 sequence reads: CASSQASATYTGELFF.

V usage is TRBV2 and J usage is TRBJ1-1; TCRdb gives TRBD1 as the D gene, but with no DNA this cannot be confirmed. Germline CDR1 and CDR2: SNHLY and FYNNEI. There are 14 residues in the CDR3. CDR3 loop: CASRVTGMNTEAFF.

The chain is built from TRBV30 and TRBJ1-1; TCRdb gives TRBD1 as the D gene, but with no DNA this cannot be confirmed. Germline V gives CDR1 GTSNPN, CDR2 SVGIG (reference sequence). The CDR3 is 15 amino acids. The chain's CDR3 is CAWSDWDRGHAEAFF.

The chain recombines TRBV5-1 with TRBJ2-5. Germline V gene lookup returns CDR1 SGHRS and CDR2 YFSETQ. This CDR3 has 14 residues. This CDR3 reads CASSLGPIQETQYF.

By frequency, this clonotype registers medium-sized. The genes are TRBV2 and TRBJ2-1. This CDR3 region has 14 residues. Germline CDR1 is SNHLY and CDR2 is FYNNEI. CDR3 amino acids: CASSEDSSHNEQFF.

This chain uses TRBV15 with TRBJ2-7. There are 15 residues in the CDR3. From germline, CDR1 is LNHNV and CDR2 YYDKDF (reference sequence). CDR3 residues: CATSRDSGSTYEQYF.

J is TRBJ2-7 and V is TRBV3-1. Germline V gene lookup returns CDR1 LGHDT and CDR2 YNNKEL (reference sequence). The length of the CDR3 is 15 residues. This CDR3 reads CASSQRGTNSYEQYF.

The V and J genes are TRBV3-1 and TRBJ2-2; the TCRdb call, TRBD2, lacks DNA for checking. The germline CDR1 and CDR2 sequences are LGHDT and YNNKEL (reference sequence). This CDR3 spans 18 amino acids. The CDR3 spells CASSQPTGGLVNTGELFF. Full variable domain (remainder filled in from reference TRBV3-1 and TRBJ2-2): DTAVSQTPKYLVTQMGNDKSIKCEQNLGHDTMYWYKQDSKKFLKIMFSYNNKELIINETVPNRFSPKSPDKAHLNLHINSLELGDSAVYFCASSQPTGGLVNTGELFFGEGSRLTVL.

This sequence joins TRBV4-3 and TRBJ2-7; as DNA is missing, the TRBD1 call by TCRdb cannot be tested. The CDR3 is made up of 16 amino acids. Germline V CDR1 and CDR2: LGHNA, YSLEER. CDR3 residues: CASSQQGQGAAYEQYF.

The chain employs TRBV20-1 and TRBJ1-2; TCRdb names TRBD1, which stays unverified in the absence of DNA. In germline, CDR1 is DFQATT, CDR2 SNEGSKA (reference sequence). CDR3 length: 13 amino acids. The CDR3: CSAEGTTNYGYTF.

This rearrangement joins TRBV6-1 to TRBJ2-1; checking the TCRdb D call of TRBD1 is not possible without DNA. The CDR3 length is 14 residues. The germline V gene encodes CDR1 MNHNS and CDR2 SASEGT. The CDR3 protein is CASSLRDRGYEQFF.

The CDR3 is CASSPRQGQPSYEQYF. V and J are TRBV7-8 and TRBJ2-7; TCRdb designates TRBD1, a call that cannot be tested without DNA. In germline, CDR1 is SGHVS, CDR2 FQNEAQ. The CDR3 length is 16 residues.

The chain employs TRBV7-9 and TRBJ1-3; the D gene TCRdb calls, TRBD1, cannot be checked with no DNA. Germline CDR1 is SEHNR and CDR2 is FQNEAQ (reference sequence). The CDR3 runs to 15 residues. The CDR3 loop reads CASSSQTGAGNTIYF.

The rearrangement links TRBV7-3 to TRBJ1-1. Germline-derived CDR1 and CDR2 are SGHTA and FQGTGA. The CDR3 has 14 residues. CDR3: CASSLALRAERAFF.